The table lists the clone carrying this T cell receptor beta chain with a count of one. This clone may be a read error of a much larger clone one base away. The germline CDR1 and CDR2 sequences are SGHRS and YFSETQ. V was shortened by 3 bases and J by 1 base, with 8 bases between the two germline ends. This CDR3 is built from 14 residues. The data derive from a study of response to subunit inactivated influenza vaccine. TCRdb reprocessed the RT-PCR reads with MiXCR, giving one entry per CDR3 protein. The data show 550,000 to 650,000 distinct CDR3 sequences, 10% to 15% seen once. The specimen comprised PBMCs from blood, sampled on the day of vaccination. This chain uses TRBV5-1 with TRBJ2-1, with unresolved D. The receptor was derived from a man aged 45-65 years who received an inactivated influenza vaccine. In DNA form, the CDR3 reads TGCGCCAGCAGCTACCAGACGTCCTACAATGAGCAGTTCTTC. Translating gives CASSYQTSYNEQFF.